The 28 T cell receptor beta chains in this list originate from one sample, sequenced in a study of TIL therapy for anti-PD-1-resistant metastatic lung cancer. Time point of the sample: pre-treatment sample, taken before nivolumab and TIL therapy. The tumor samples were excised metastases, mostly pleural nodules or supraclavicular lymph nodes. The immunoSEQ assay was v3. Libraries were prepared by immunoSEQ multiplex PCR; TCRdb keeps only in-frame clonotypes and omits some of them. This table holds around 8,000 clones, less than 85% found once. This sample comprised tumor tissue, obtained at baseline. Source of these receptors: a person between 25 and 79 years old with non-small cell lung cancer.

The V gene is TRBV5-6, the J gene TRBJ1-2; the D is unclear. From germline, CDR1 is SGHDT and CDR2 YYEEEE. The CDR3 spans 16 residues. Trimming removed 0 bases from V and 1 base from J, with 13 bases in between. This CDR3 is CASSLVGELDNYGYTF. The CDR3 DNA is TGTGCCAGCAGCTTGGTCGGAGAGCTAGATAACTATGGCTACACCTTC. Complete variable domain (other parts from reference TRBV5-6 and TRBJ1-2): DAGVTQSPTHLIKTRGQQVTLRCSPKSGHDTVSWYQQALGQGPQFIFQYYEEEERQRGNFPDRFSGHQFPNYSSELNVNALLLGDSALYLCASSLVGELDNYGYTFGSGTRLTVV.

The genes are TRBV5-4 and TRBJ1-4; tentative D call: TRBD1 (5 bases). Germline CDR1 reads SGHNT; CDR2 reads YYREEE (reference sequence). The CDR3 spans 14 residues. V was shortened by 4 bases and J by 5 bases, with 12 bases between the two germline ends. The CDR3 sequence: CASSAIGDNEKLFF. The DNA for the CDR3 is TGTGCCAGCAGCGCCATAGGGGACAATGAAAAACTGTTTTTT. Using reference TRBV5-4 and TRBJ1-4 for the parts outside the CDR3, the full variable domain is ETGVTQSPTHLIKTRGQQVTLRCSSQSGHNTVSWYQQALGQGPQFIFQYYREEENGRGNFPPRFSGLQFPNYSSELNVNALELDDSALYLCASSAIGDNEKLFFGSGTQLSVL.

V gene TRBV27 combines with J gene TRBJ1-4; the match to TRBD1 covers 9 bases. The CDR3 has 14 residues. The V and J ends lost 4 bases and 8 bases, in that order; junction bases with no gene match: 5. Germline loops: CDR1 MNHEY, CDR2 SMNVEV (reference sequence). CDR3 region: CASSSGQGGEKLFF. CDR3 nucleotide sequence: TGTGCCAGCAGTTCGGGACAGGGCGGGGAAAAACTGTTTTTT.

This chain joins TRBV7-3 and TRBJ2-1, with D tentatively TRBD1 (6 bases). The CDR3 extends over 14 amino acids. V lost 3 bases and J lost 5, with 11 bases in between. CDR1 is SGHTA, CDR2 FQGTGA, per germline. The CDR3 loop is CASSFGQIHNEQFF. Written as DNA, the CDR3 is TGTGCCAGCAGCTTCGGACAGATACACAATGAGCAGTTCTTC. Drawing the rest from reference TRBV7-3 and TRBJ2-1, the complete variable domain is GAGVSQTPSNKVTEKGKYVELRCDPISGHTALYWYRQSLGQGPEFLIYFQGTGAADDSGLPNDRFFAVRPEGSVSTLKIQRTERGDSAVYLCASSFGQIHNEQFFGPGTRLTVL.

This clone is large by share. The CDR3 sequence is CASSFHGTRLYGYTF. The CDR3 DNA is TGTGCCAGCAGTTTCCACGGGACACGGCTCTATGGCTACACCTTC. The V call is TRBV27, the J call TRBJ1-2; the D gene is possibly TRBD1 (6 bases). This CDR3 is built from 15 residues. V was cut by 3 bases and J by 4 bases, with 15 bases left in between. Germline-derived CDR1 and CDR2 are MNHEY and SMNVEV (reference sequence).

This chain links TRBV7-9 with TRBJ2-7; D might be TRBD2 (7 bases). Germline CDR1 and CDR2: SEHNR and FQNEAQ (reference sequence). This CDR3 spans 13 amino acids. The V end lost 5 bases, the J end lost 4 bases, and 12 bases lay between the germline ends. CDR3 DNA sequence: TGTGCCAGCAGCCTAAGGGGGGGTTACGAGCAGTACTTC. Its protein product is CASSLRGGYEQYF.

This chain links TRBV6-6 with TRBJ2-7; a possible D gene is TRBD1 (5 bases). Germline lookup yields CDR1 MNHNY and CDR2 SVGAGI (reference sequence). V dropped 8 bases and J dropped 3 bases, with 17 bases sitting between them. The CDR3 extends over 14 amino acids. The CDR3 spells CASGIRDQNYEQYF. The CDR3 coding sequence is TGTGCCAGCGGAATCAGGGATCAGAACTACGAGCAGTACTTC.

This clone was counted between two and nine times. The chain couples TRBV28 to TRBJ1-1; D gene uncertain. Germline CDR1 is MDHEN and CDR2 is SYDVKM. The ends were cut back, 2 bases at V and 3 bases at J, with 13 bases in the middle. This CDR3 is 15 amino acids long. For the CDR3, the DNA is TGTGCCAGCAGTTTACCCGGCAGGAGGGACACTGAAGCTTTCTTT. Translated, it gives CASSLPGRRDTEAFF.

The chain combines TRBV11-2 with TRBJ2-3; a weak D match, TRBD1 (5 bases). From germline, CDR1 is SGHAT and CDR2 FQNNGV. V lost 5 bases to trimming and J lost 6 bases, with 15 bases between them. This CDR3 spans 14 amino acids. The CDR3 reads CASSRLLGADTQYF. In DNA, the CDR3 is TGTGCCAGCAGCAGACTCTTAGGGGCGGATACGCAGTATTTT.

The chain is built from TRBV2 and TRBJ2-1; the D gene is possibly TRBD2 (7 bases). The CDR3 is 18 residues long. V lost 6 bases and J 0 bases, leaving 21 bases between the germline ends. The germline V gene encodes CDR1 SNHLY and CDR2 FYNNEI. The CDR3: CASREGGFAQSSYNEQFF. The DNA for the CDR3 is TGTGCCAGCAGGGAGGGGGGGTTTGCGCAAAGCTCCTACAATGAGCAGTTCTTC.

V is TRBV6-1 and J is TRBJ2-7; 7 bases match TRBD1. This CDR3 contains 14 residues. V dropped 9 bases and J dropped 3; count of bases not matched to a gene: 11. CDR1 and CDR2 (germline): MNHNS, SASEGT. The CDR3 reads CASRTGTAFYEQYF. The DNA of the CDR3 is TGTGCCAGTAGAACCGGGACAGCATTCTACGAGCAGTACTTC.

This chain joins TRBV6-6 and TRBJ1-4; D not certain. The CDR3 consists of 11 residues. With 9 bases removed from V and 10 bases from J, the gap between germline ends came to 12 bases. CDR1 is MNHNY and CDR2 is SVGAGI in the germline V gene (reference sequence). CDR3 region: CASASSGKLFF. CDR3 DNA sequence: TGTGCCAGTGCCAGTAGCGGAAAACTGTTTTTT.

The rearrangement uses TRBV30 and TRBJ2-2; the match to TRBD1 covers 11 bases. Unmatched junction bases numbered 3, after V lost 3 bases and J lost 6 bases. The CDR3 spans 14 residues. Looked up from germline, CDR1 is GTSNPN and CDR2 is SVGIG (reference sequence). The CDR3 is CAWRDRGQPGELFF. In DNA, the CDR3 is TGTGCCTGGAGGGACAGGGGGCAACCCGGGGAGCTGTTTTTT.

This clone has just a few counts. V and J are TRBV14 and TRBJ2-5; tentative D call: TRBD1 (5 bases). V was trimmed by 4 bases and J by 4 bases, leaving 7 bases between them. Germline V gives CDR1 SGHDN, CDR2 FVKESK. The CDR3 is 12 residues long. This chain's CDR3 is CASSPQGETQYF. DNA of the CDR3: TGTGCCAGCAGCCCCCAGGGAGAGACCCAGTACTTC.

V and J are TRBV18 and TRBJ2-2, with TRBD1 matching 7 bases. V shed 6 bases and J 0 bases; nucleotides not matched to a gene: 10. The CDR3 is made up of 17 amino acids. Germline V CDR1 and CDR2: KGHSH, LQKENI. DNA of the CDR3: TGTGCCAGCTCCGAATTACCGACAGGGTCGAACACCGGGGAGCTGTTTTTT. This encodes CASSELPTGSNTGELFF. The full variable domain, rest sourced from reference TRBV18 and TRBJ2-2, is NAGVMQNPRHLVRRRGQEARLRCSPMKGHSHVYWYRQLPEEGLKFMVYLQKENIIDESGMPKERFSAEFPKEGPSILRIQQVVRGDSAAYFCASSELPTGSNTGELFFGEGSRLTVL.

The CDR3 loop is CASSPGREGRADTQYF. The CDR3 region has the DNA TGTGCCAGCAGTCCCGGGAGGGAGGGCCGTGCAGATACGCAGTATTTT. V usage is TRBV7-2 and J usage is TRBJ2-3; 8 bases align to TRBD2. Unmatched junction bases numbered 12, after V lost 6 bases and J lost 4 bases. From germline, CDR1 is SGHTA and CDR2 FQGNSA. There are 16 residues in the CDR3.

CDR3 sequence (DNA): TGTGCCAGCAGCGCTATCCCGGGACTAGCTGTCGGGGAGCTGTTTTTT. It translates to CASSAIPGLAVGELFF. This chain connects TRBV7-2 to TRBJ2-2; 9 nucleotides align to TRBD2. Germline-derived CDR1 and CDR2 are SGHTA and FQGNSA. Unmatched junction bases numbered 11, after V lost 5 bases and J lost 7 bases. This CDR3 has 16 residues.

The chain carries TRBV2 and TRBJ2-5; no clear D. Germline V gene lookup returns CDR1 SNHLY and CDR2 FYNNEI. The CDR3 contains 14 residues. Deletions cut 4 bases from V and 5 bases from J, with 14 bases between. The CDR3 DNA follows: TGTGCCAGCAGTGCCCCCGTGTCAGAGGAGACCCAGTACTTC. Translation: CASSAPVSEETQYF.

The rearrangement links TRBV5-1 to TRBJ1-1; D gene uncertain. Germline lookup yields CDR1 SGHRS and CDR2 YFSETQ. Trimming took 2 bases from V and 0 from J, leaving 5 bases between them. CDR3 length equals 13 residues. CDR3: CASSLGLNTEAFF. The CDR3 nucleotides are TGCGCCAGCAGCTTAGGGCTGAACACTGAAGCTTTCTTT.

This clone was recorded once. The chain is built from TRBV7-7 and TRBJ2-2; D is possibly TRBD1 (5 bases). Germline CDR1 is SSHAT and CDR2 is FNYEAQ (reference sequence). V was clipped by 0 bases and J by 6 bases, with 5 bases between them. The CDR3 extends over 13 amino acids. The CDR3 nucleotides read TGTGCCAGCAGCTTAGCAGGGGCCGGGGAGCTGTTTTTT. Amino acids: CASSLAGAGELFF.

The count of this clone is one. The rearrangement links TRBV9 to TRBJ2-3; 8 bases map to TRBD2. V dropped 3 bases and J dropped 5; count of bases not matched to a gene: 8. Germline V gene sequence: CDR1 SGDLS, CDR2 YYNGEE. This CDR3 comprises 15 residues. In DNA form, the CDR3 reads TGTGCCAGCAGCGCTGAGCGGGAGAATGGAGATACGCAGTATTTT. Translating it yields CASSAERENGDTQYF.

This clone showed up just a few times. The CDR3 DNA reads TGTGCCAGCAGTGACGGAAAGGCGTCTGGGGCCAACGTCCTGACTTTC. This translates into CASSDGKASGANVLTF. V and J are TRBV6-1 and TRBJ2-6; D not resolved. Looked up from germline, CDR1 is MNHNS and CDR2 is SASEGT. Trimming left V 3 bases short and J 1 base short, with 10 bases between. The CDR3 runs to 16 residues.

This clone was observed once. One end of the junction does not line up with germline, which may come from a read error. The chain uses TRBV7-2 and TRBJ2-3; TRBD2 aligns across 12 bases. The CDR3 spans 15 residues. Germline values: CDR1 SGHTA, CDR2 FQGNSA. CDR3 protein: CASSLAGGLADTQYF. CDR3 nucleotides: TGTGCCAGCAGCCTAGCGGGGGGGCTCGCAGATACGCAGTATTTT.

The chain joins TRBV6-6 to TRBJ2-1, with a possible D match to TRBD1 (5 bases). The germline V gene has CDR1 MNHNY and CDR2 SVGAGI (reference sequence). The CDR3 is 14 residues long. Trimming took 5 bases from V and 6 from J, leaving 14 bases between them. CDR3: CASSVQVFSNEQFF. The CDR3, as DNA: TGTGCCAGCAGTGTACAGGTGTTTAGCAATGAGCAGTTCTTC.

The V call is TRBV5-6, the J call TRBJ2-5; weak D call: TRBD1 (6 bases). CDR1 is SGHDT and CDR2 is YYEEEE in the germline V gene. The V and J ends lost 1 base and 3 bases respectively, with 13 bases between them. This CDR3 comprises 15 residues. The CDR3 DNA follows: TGTGCCAGCAGCTTGAAAGTAGGACAGAAAGAGACCCAGTACTTC. Its translation: CASSLKVGQKETQYF.

The chain is built from TRBV5-8 and TRBJ1-1, with a tentative D call TRBD1 (5 bases). Germline values: CDR1 SGHTS, CDR2 YDEGEE. V was cut by 0 bases and J by 7 bases, with 10 bases left in between. This CDR3 spans 13 amino acids. The CDR3 DNA sequence: TGTGCCAGCAGCTTGGGGGGACTTAGTGAAGCTTTCTTT. Its translation is CASSLGGLSEAFF.

CDR3 sequence (DNA): TGCGCCAGCAGCTTGGGGACTATCACAGATACGCAGTATTTT. Translation: CASSLGTITDTQYF. The chain is built from TRBV5-1 and TRBJ2-3, with D perhaps matching TRBD2 (6 bases). From germline, CDR1 is SGHRS and CDR2 YFSETQ. This CDR3 is built from 14 residues. V lost 0 bases to trimming and J lost 2 bases, with 7 bases between them.

J is TRBJ1-1 and V is TRBV27; D gene unclear. This CDR3 region has 14 residues. The ends were cut back, 3 bases at V and 1 base at J, with 9 bases in the middle. The germline CDR1 and CDR2 sequences are MNHEY and SMNVEV (reference sequence). CDR3 residues: CASSFLSGNTEAFF. The CDR3, as DNA: TGTGCCAGCAGTTTCCTGAGTGGGAACACTGAAGCTTTCTTT.